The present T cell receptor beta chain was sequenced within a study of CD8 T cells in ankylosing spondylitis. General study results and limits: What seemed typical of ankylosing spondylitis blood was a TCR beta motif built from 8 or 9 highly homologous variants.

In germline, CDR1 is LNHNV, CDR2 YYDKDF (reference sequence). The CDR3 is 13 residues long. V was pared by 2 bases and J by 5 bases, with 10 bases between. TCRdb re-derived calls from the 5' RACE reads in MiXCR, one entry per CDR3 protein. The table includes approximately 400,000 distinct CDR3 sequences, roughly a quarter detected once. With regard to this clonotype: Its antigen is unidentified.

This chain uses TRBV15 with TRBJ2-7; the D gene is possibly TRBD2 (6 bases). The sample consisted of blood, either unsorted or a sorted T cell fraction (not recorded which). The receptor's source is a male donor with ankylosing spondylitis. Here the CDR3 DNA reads TGTGCCACCAGCAGACCCGGCGGGGACGAGCAGTACTTC. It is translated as CATSRPGGDEQYF.